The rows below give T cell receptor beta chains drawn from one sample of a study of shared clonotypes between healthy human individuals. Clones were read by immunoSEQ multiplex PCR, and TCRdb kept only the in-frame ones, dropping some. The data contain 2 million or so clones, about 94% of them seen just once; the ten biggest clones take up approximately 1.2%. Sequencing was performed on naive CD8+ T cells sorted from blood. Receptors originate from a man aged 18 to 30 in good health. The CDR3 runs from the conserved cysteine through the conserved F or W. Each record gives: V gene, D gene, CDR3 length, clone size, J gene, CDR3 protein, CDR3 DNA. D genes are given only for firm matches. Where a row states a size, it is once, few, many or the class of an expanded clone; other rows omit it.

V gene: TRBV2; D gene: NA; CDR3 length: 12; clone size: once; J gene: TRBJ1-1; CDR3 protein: CATTVGEGEAFF; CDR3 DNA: TGTGCCACCACCGTTGGCGAGGGTGAAGCTTTCTTT
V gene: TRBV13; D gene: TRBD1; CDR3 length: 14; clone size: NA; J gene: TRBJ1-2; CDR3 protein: CASSSPDRGYGYTF; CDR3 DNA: TGTGCCAGCAGCTCGCCGGACAGGGGCTATGGCTACACCTTC
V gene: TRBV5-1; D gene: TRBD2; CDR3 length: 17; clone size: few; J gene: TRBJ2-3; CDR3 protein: CASSPGLAGGTTDTQYF; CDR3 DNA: TGCGCCAGCAGCCCGGGACTAGCGGGAGGCACCACAGATACGCAGTATTTT
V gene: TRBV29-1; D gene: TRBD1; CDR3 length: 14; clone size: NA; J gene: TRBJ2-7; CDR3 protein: CSVEDTGTGYEQYF; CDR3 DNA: TGCAGCGTCGAGGATACCGGGACAGGGTACGAGCAGTACTTC
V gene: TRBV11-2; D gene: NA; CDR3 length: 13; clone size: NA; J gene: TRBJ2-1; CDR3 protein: CASSLWQGNEQFF; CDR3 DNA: TGTGCCAGCAGCTTATGGCAAGGGAATGAGCAGTTCTTC
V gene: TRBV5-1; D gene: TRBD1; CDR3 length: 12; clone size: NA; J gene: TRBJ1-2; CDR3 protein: CASSPGGSYYTF; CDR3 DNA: TGCGCCAGCAGCCCAGGGGGCTCTTACTACACCTTC
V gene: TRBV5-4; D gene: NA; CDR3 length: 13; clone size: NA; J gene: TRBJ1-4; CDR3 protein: CASSPDGEVKLFF; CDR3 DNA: TGTGCCAGCAGTCCCGATGGGGAGGTAAAACTGTTTTTT
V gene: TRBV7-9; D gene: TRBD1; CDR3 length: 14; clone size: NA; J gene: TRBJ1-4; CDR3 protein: CASSAAGGDEKLFF; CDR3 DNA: TGTGCCAGCAGCGCCGCAGGGGGTGATGAAAAACTGTTTTTT
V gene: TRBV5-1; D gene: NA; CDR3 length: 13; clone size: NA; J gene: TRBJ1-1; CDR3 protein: CASSLVPGDEAFF; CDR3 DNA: TGCGCCAGCAGCTTGGTGCCAGGTGATGAGGCTTTCTTT
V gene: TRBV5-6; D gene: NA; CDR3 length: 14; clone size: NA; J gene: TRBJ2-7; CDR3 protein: CASSIVDMGYEQYF; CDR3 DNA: TGTGCCAGCAGCATTGTGGATATGGGCTACGAGCAGTACTTC
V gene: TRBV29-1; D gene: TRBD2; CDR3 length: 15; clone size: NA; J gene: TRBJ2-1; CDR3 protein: CSVEGREGLRNEQFF; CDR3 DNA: TGCAGCGTTGAGGGGCGGGAGGGGCTTAGGAATGAGCAGTTCTTC
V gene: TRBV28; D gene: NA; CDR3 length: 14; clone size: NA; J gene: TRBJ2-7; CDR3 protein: CATGERGGGDEQYF; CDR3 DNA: TGTGCCACCGGGGAGAGGGGGGGAGGCGACGAGCAGTACTTC
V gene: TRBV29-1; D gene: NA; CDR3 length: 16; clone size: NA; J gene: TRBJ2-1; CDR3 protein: CSVRLAVPSSYNEQFF; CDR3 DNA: TGCAGCGTCCGATTAGCGGTTCCTAGCTCCTACAATGAGCAGTTCTTC
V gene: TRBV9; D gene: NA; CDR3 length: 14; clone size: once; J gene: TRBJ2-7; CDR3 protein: CASSVGGPNYEQYF; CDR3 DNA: TGTGCCAGCAGCGTAGGGGGACCGAACTACGAGCAGTACTTC
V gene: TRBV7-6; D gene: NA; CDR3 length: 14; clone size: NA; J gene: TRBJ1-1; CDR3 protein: CASSDPGSNTEAFF; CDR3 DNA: TGTGCCAGCAGCGACCCGGGATCGAACACTGAAGCTTTCTTT
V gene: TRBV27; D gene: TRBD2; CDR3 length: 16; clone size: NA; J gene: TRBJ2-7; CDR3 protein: CASSSPSSGGTYEQYF; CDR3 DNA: TGTGCCAGCAGTTCCCCGAGTAGCGGGGGAACCTACGAGCAGTACTTC
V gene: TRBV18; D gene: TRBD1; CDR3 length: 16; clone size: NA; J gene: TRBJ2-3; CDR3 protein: CASSPGIRQGADTQYF; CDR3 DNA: TGTGCCAGCTCACCAGGCATCAGACAGGGGGCTGATACGCAGTATTTT
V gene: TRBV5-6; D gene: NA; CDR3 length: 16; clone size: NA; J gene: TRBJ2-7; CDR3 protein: CASSLRLGQDSYEQYF; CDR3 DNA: TGTGCCAGCAGCTTGAGGTTAGGTCAGGACAGCTACGAGCAGTACTTC
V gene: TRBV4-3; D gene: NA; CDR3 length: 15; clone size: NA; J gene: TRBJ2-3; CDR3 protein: CASSPGGGSTDTQYF; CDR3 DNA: TGCGCCAGCAGCCCTGGTGGCGGGAGCACAGATACGCAGTATTTT